This TCR beta chain was sequenced for a study of blood T cell repertoires in COVID-19. Study details: COVID-19 samples collected from the United States, Italy and Spain covered acute and convalescent phases. From T cells, B-cell-depleted T cells, or PBMCs came the material, which was cDNA or gDNA.

Seattle participants joined during active infection and were tracked over time. Original handling: It was from reference gene primer amplification that nucleated cell counts were estimated. Only in-frame clones appear in the TCRdb table, and some are missing; sequencing was by immunoSEQ multiplex PCR. V and J calls and clone size are those listed in that table; D and trimming were worked out from the DNA. The sample yields under 400,000 clones, 70% to 90% seen once. Germline V CDR1 and CDR2: SGHVS, FQNEAQ. The CDR3 is 15 amino acids. Trimming removed 1 base from V and 7 bases from J, with 13 bases in between.

The chain has TRBV7-8 and TRBJ2-2; D uncertain. The clonotype comes from a woman aged 25 to 39 with COVID-19, enrolled during active disease. The sequencing sample was made of peripheral blood. The CDR3 DNA follows: TGTGCCAGCAGCTTAGAGGCGGATATCTTCGGGGAGCTGTTTTTT. It specifies CASSLEADIFGELFF.